These 5 T cell receptor beta chains came from one sample sequenced in a study of blood T cells in healthy people across ages. A sample-barcoded 5' primer and a J-beta primer mix were used in a second PCR of roughly 6 to 11 cycles. TCRdb reprocessed the 5' RACE reads via MiXCR and lists one record per CDR3 protein. The data show around 750,000 distinct CDR3 sequences, about 55% seen once. Material: blood. All receptors derive from a man aged 80 or over in good health.

This chain connects TRBV12-3 or TRBV12-4 to TRBJ2-4; 7 bases agree with TRBD1. This CDR3 has 16 residues. The J segment lost 0 bases and the V segment lost 5 bases, leaving 7 bases of the junction unmatched. The CDR3 region is CASSPGTVLAKNIQYF. The CDR3, as DNA: TGTGCCAGCAGTCCGGGGACAGTTTTAGCCAAAAACATTCAGTACTTC.

This sequence joins TRBV5-1 and TRBJ2-3, with 12 nucleotides matching TRBD2. Germline values: CDR1 SGHRS, CDR2 YFSETQ. J lost 5 bases, V lost 4 bases, and 8 bases had no gene match. This CDR3 comprises 16 residues. The CDR3 protein is CASSTGLAGLRDTQYF. CDR3 in DNA: TGCGCCAGCAGCACCGGACTAGCGGGACTCCGAGATACGCAGTATTTT.

This clonotype came up many times. The gene calls are TRBV7-9 and TRBJ2-7, with TRBD1 as a possible D gene (6 bases). V dropped 5 bases and J dropped 0 bases, with 14 bases sitting between them. The germline V gene has CDR1 SEHNR and CDR2 FQNEAQ (reference sequence). CDR3 length: 15 residues. In DNA, the CDR3 is TGTGCCAGCAGCCCCTCCGACAGGAGCTCCTACGAGCAGTACTTC. The encoded protein is CASSPSDRSSYEQYF.

The rearrangement uses TRBV5-6 and TRBJ1-4; D gene unclear. The germline V and J ends were trimmed by 1 base and 3 bases, with 10 bases remaining between them. Germline lookup yields CDR1 SGHDT and CDR2 YYEEEE. The length of the CDR3 is 15 residues. CDR3 bases: TGTGCCAGCAGCTTGACCCGGGAAGCTAATGAAAAACTGTTTTTT. As protein: CASSLTREANEKLFF.

Points on this clonotype: One end of the junction is discordant with germline, which a read error may explain. The chain has TRBV7-2 and TRBJ1-4, with 7 bases lining up with TRBD1. Germline V gives CDR1 SGHTA, CDR2 FQGNSA. This CDR3 is 13 amino acids long. The CDR3 DNA reads as TGTGCCAGCAAGGGACAGCCTAATGAAAAACCGTTTTTT. This sequence encodes CASKGQPNEKPFF.